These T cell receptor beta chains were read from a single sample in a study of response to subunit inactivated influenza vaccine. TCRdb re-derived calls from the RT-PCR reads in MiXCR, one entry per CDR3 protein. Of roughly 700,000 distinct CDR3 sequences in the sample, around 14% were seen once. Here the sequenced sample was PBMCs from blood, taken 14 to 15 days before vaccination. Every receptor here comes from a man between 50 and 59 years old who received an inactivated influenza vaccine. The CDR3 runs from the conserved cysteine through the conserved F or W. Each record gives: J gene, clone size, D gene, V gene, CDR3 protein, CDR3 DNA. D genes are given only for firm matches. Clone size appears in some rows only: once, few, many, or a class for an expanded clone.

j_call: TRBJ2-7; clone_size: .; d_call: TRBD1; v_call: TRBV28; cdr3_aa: CASGTRTGPNPYEQYF; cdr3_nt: TGTGCCAGCGGTACTCGGACAGGCCCTAACCCTTACGAGCAGTACTTC
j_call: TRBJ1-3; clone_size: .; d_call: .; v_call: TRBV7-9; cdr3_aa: CASRPTGNTIYF; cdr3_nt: TGTGCCAGCAGACCAACAGGAAACACCATATATTTT
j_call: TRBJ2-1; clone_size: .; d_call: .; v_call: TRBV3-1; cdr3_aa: CASSYNRIGALNEQFF; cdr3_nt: TGTGCCAGCAGCTATAATAGGATCGGGGCCCTCAATGAGCAGTTCTTC
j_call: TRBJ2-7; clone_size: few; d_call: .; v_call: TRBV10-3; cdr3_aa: CAIRNSGAQEGRTYEQYF; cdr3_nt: TGTGCCATCAGAAATTCCGGGGCACAGGAGGGTCGGACCTACGAGCAGTACTTC
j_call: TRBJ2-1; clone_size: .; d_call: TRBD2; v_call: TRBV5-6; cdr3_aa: CASSLGTSGRSDEQFF; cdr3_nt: TGTGCCAGCAGCTTGGGGACTAGCGGGAGATCGGATGAGCAGTTCTTC
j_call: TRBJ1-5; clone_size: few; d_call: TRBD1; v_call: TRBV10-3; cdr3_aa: CAISGQGQGGQPQHF; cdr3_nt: TGTGCCATCAGTGGACAGGGACAGGGAGGTCAGCCCCAGCATTTT
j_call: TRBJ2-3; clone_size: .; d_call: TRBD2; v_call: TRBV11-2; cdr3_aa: CASSSLVWGGGGTDTQYF; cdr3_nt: TGTGCCAGCAGCTCTCTGGTTTGGGGCGGGGGGGGCACAGATACGCAGTATTTT
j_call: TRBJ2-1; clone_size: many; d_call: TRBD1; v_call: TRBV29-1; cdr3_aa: CSVVKGTGVDEQFF; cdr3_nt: TGCAGCGTTGTGAAAGGGACAGGGGTGGATGAGCAGTTCTTC
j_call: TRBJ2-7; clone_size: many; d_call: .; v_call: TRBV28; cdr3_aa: CASSLSQREQYF; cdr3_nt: TGTGCCAGCAGTTTATCCCAGCGCGAGCAGTACTTC
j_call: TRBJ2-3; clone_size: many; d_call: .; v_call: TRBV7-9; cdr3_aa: CASSSAGEIADTQYF; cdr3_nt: TGTGCCAGCAGCTCCGCAGGGGAGATTGCAGATACGCAGTATTTT
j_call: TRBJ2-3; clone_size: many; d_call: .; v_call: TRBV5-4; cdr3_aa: CASSLYTGKLDTQYF; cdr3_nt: TGTGCCAGCAGCTTGTATACAGGGAAACTAGATACGCAGTATTTT
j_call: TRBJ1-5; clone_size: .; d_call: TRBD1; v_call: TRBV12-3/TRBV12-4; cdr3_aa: CASSLTRDRVQPQHF; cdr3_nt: TGTGCCAGCAGCCTTACCCGGGACAGGGTTCAGCCCCAGCATTTT
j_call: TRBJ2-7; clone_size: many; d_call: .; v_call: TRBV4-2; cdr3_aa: CASSQGGNSYEQYF; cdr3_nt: TGTGCCAGCAGCCAGGGCGGGAACTCCTACGAGCAGTACTTC
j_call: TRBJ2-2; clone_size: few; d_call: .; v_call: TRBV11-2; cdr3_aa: CASIPAPNTGELFF; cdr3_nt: TGTGCCAGCATCCCAGCCCCGAACACCGGGGAGCTGTTTTTT
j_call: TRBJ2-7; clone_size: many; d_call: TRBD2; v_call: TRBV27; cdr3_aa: CASSRTSSYEQYF; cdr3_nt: TGTGCCAGCAGCCGGACTAGCAGCTACGAGCAGTACTTC
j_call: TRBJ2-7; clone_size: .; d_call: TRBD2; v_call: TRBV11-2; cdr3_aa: CASSLRLGIAGVRGDLEQYF; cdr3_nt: TGTGCCAGCAGCTTACGATTGGGGATAGCGGGGGTGAGGGGAGACTTGGAGCAGTACTTC
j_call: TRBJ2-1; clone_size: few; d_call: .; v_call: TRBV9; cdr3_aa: CASSPGTLRFNEQFF; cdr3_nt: TGTGCCAGCAGCCCCGGGACGCTCAGATTCAATGAGCAGTTCTTC
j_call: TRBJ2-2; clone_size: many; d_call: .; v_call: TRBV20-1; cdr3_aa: CSARTTNTGELFF; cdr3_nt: TGCAGTGCTAGGACGACAAACACCGGGGAGCTGTTTTTT
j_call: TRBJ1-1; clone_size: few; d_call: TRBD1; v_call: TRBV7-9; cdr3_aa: CASSDRTGTFNTEAFF; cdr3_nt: TGTGCCAGCAGCGACCGGACAGGGACTTTCAACACTGAAGCTTTCTTT
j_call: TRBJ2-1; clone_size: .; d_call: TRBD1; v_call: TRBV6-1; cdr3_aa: CASSRDSPGNEQFF; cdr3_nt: TGTGCCAGCAGTCGGGACAGTCCGGGGAATGAGCAGTTCTTC
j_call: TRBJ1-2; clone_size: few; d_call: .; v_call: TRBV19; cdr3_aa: CASSIHSYGYTF; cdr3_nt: TGTGCCAGTAGTATACACAGCTATGGCTACACCTTC
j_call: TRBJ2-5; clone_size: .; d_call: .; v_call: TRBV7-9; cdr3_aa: CASGQGGRETQYF; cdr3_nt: TGTGCCAGCGGCCAAGGGGGGCGAGAGACCCAGTACTTC
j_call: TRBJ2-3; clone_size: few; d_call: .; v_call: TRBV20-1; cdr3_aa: CSARDSLANTDTQYF; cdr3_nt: TGCAGTGCTAGAGATTCCCTAGCCAACACAGATACGCAGTATTTT
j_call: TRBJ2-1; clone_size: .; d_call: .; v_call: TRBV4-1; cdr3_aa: CASSPRLGSHNEQFF; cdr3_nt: TGCGCCAGCAGCCCCCGACTAGGGTCCCACAATGAGCAGTTCTTC
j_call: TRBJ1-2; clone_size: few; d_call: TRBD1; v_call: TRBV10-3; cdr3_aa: CATRQGRENGYTF; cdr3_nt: TGTGCCACCAGACAGGGGAGAGAGAATGGCTACACCTTC
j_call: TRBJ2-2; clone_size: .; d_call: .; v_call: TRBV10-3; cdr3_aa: CAISASRMGATGELFF; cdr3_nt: TGTGCCATCAGTGCGAGTCGAATGGGGGCCACCGGGGAGCTGTTTTTT
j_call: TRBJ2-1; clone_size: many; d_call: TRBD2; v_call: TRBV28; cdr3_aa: CASSVAGRDIHKQFF; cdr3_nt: TGTGCCAGCAGTGTAGCGGGAAGGGACATACACAAGCAGTTCTTC
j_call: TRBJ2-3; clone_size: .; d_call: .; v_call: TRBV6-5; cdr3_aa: CASSYGAASTDTQYF; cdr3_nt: TGTGCCAGCAGCTACGGCGCAGCTAGCACAGATACGCAGTATTTT
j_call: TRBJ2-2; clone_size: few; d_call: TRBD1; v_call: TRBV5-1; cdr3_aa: CASSMGQGSGELFF; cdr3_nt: TGCGCCAGCAGCATGGGACAGGGGTCCGGGGAGCTGTTTTTT
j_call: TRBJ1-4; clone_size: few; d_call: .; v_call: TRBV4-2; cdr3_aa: CASSQGAGVVSEKLFF; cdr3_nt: TGTGCCAGCAGCCAAGGGGCAGGGGTTGTGAGTGAAAAACTGTTTTTT
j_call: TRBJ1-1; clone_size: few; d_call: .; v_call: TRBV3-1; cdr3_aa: CASSHTGYYSEAFF; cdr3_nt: TGTGCCAGCAGCCATACAGGGTATTACAGTGAAGCTTTCTTT
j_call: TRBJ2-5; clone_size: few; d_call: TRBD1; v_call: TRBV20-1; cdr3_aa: CSAMRDSKTQYF; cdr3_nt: TGCAGTGCTATGAGGGACAGTAAGACCCAGTACTTC
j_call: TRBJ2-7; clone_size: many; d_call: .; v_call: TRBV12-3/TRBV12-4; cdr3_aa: CASRKGPTYEQYF; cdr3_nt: TGTGCCAGCAGAAAAGGGCCTACCTACGAGCAGTACTTC
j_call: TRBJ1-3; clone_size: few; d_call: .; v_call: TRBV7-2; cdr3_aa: CASSLYWTDGNTIYF; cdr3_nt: TGTGCCAGCAGCTTATACTGGACAGACGGAAACACCATATATTTT
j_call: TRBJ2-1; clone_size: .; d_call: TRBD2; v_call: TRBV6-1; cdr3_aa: CASSTKLAGGRNEQFF; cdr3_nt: TGTGCCAGCAGTACCAAACTAGCGGGGGGGAGAAATGAGCAGTTCTTC